This T cell receptor (beta chain) was retrieved from a study of breast tumors, draining lymph nodes, adjacent tissues. Study results and caveats: That most tumor T cells come from lymph nodes remained unproven. Compared with lymph nodes, tumors were less diverse; compared with nontumor tissue, more.

In its sample, this clonotype was seen many times. Antigen unknown. The lymph nodes were axillary draining lymph nodes from breast cancer patients. One entry per CDR3 protein results from TCRdb running MiXCR on the multiplex PCR reads. The table lists about 230,000 distinct CDR3 sequences, about 30% of them singletons. Germline CDR1 and CDR2: SEHNR and FQNEAQ (reference sequence). Trimming cost V 4 bases and J 0 bases; bases outside gene matches: 8. CDR3 length: 16 residues. The origin of this receptor is a female donor with breast cancer. Some clones in this sample may be carry-over from other donors' samples. The chain carries TRBV7-9 and TRBJ2-7; 8 bases agree with TRBD1. Sequenced: axillary lymph node tissue. CDR3 bases: TGTGCCAGCAGCTACGGACAGGGTCGCGGCTCCTACGAGCAGTACTTC. It codes for CASSYGQGRGSYEQYF.